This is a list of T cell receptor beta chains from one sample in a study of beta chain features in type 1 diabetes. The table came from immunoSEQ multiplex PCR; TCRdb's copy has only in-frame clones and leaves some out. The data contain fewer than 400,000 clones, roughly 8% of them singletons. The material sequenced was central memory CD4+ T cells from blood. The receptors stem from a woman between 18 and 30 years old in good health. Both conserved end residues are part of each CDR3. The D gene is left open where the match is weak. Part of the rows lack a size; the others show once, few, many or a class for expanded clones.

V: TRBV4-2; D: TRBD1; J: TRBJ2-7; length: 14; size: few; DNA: TGTGCCAGCAGCCCCAGGGACAGGGGGGGAGAGCAGTACTTC; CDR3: CASSPRDRGGEQYF
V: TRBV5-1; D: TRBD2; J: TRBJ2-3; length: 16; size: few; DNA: TGCGCCAGCAGCTTGGTTGGAGCGGGAGGGTCAGATACGCAGTATTTT; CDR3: CASSLVGAGGSDTQYF
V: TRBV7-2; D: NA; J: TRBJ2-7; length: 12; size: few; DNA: TGTGCCAGCAGCTTAATGGGCGACAGACCGTACTTC; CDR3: CASSLMGDRPYF
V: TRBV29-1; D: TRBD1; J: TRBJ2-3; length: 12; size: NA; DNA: TGCAGCGTTGAAGGACAGGGAGATACGCAGTATTTT; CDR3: CSVEGQGDTQYF
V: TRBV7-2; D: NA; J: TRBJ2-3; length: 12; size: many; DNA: TGTGCCAGCAGCTTAGGCACAGATACGCAGTATTTT; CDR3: CASSLGTDTQYF
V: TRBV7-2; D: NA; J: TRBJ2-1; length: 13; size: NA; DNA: TGTGCCAGCCGACAGAAGCTAGTGGGTGAGCAGTTCTTC; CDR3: CASRQKLVGEQFF
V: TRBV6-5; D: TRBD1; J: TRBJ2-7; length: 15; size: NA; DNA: TGTGCCAGCAGTTACTCGGGATACAGGGGGCTTGAGCAGTACTTC; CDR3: CASSYSGYRGLEQYF
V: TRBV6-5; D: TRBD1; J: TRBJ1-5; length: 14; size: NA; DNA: TGTGCCAGCAGCGTTACAGGGGGCAATCAGCCCCAGCATTTT; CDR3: CASSVTGGNQPQHF
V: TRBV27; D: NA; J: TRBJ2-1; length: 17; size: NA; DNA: TGTGCCAGCAGTTCAAATCGGAGGGGCTGGGCGGACAATGAGCAGTTCTTC; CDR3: CASSSNRRGWADNEQFF
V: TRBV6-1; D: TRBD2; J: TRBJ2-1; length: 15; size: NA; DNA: TGTGCCAGCAGTGAAAAAGGGACTAGTTACAATGAGCAGTTCTTC; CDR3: CASSEKGTSYNEQFF
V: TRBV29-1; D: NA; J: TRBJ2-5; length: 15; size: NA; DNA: TGCAGCGTTGTCCCTAACCGGGTCCTGGGGGAGACCCAGTACTTC; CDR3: CSVVPNRVLGETQYF
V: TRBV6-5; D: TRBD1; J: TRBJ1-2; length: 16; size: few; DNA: TGTGCCAGCAGTTACTCGGGACAGGGGCCTAACTATGGCTACACCTTC; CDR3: CASSYSGQGPNYGYTF
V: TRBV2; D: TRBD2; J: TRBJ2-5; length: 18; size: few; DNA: TGTGCCAGCAGTGTTCATATGACTAGCGGGACTTCCCAAGAGACCCAGTACTTC; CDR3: CASSVHMTSGTSQETQYF
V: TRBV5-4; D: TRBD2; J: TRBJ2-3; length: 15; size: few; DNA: TGTGCCAGCAGCTCCGGGACTAGCGGGATTGATACGCAGTATTTT; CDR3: CASSSGTSGIDTQYF
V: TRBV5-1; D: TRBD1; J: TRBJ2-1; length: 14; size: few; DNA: TGCGCCAGCCGACAGGGGGGTCCCTACAATGAGCAGTTCTTC; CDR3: CASRQGGPYNEQFF
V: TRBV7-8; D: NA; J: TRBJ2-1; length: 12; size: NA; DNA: TGTGCCAGCAGCTACACTAGGTATGAGCAGTTCTTC; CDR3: CASSYTRYEQFF
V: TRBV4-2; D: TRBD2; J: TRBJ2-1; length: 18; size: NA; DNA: TGTGCCAGCAGCCAAGGACTAGCGGGAGTGGGCTCCTACAATGAGCAGTTCTTC; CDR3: CASSQGLAGVGSYNEQFF
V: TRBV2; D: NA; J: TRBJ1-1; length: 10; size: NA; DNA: TGTGCCAGCAGTCCCCCGGGACACCGTTTT; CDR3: CASSPPGHRF
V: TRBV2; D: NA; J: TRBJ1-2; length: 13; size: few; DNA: TGTGCCAGCAGTCTCGGCATGGTCTATGGCTACACCTTC; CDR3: CASSLGMVYGYTF
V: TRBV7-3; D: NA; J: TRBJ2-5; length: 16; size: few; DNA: TGTGCCAGCAGCTTATCTCTAGGAAGCGGCCAAGAGACCCAGTACTTC; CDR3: CASSLSLGSGQETQYF
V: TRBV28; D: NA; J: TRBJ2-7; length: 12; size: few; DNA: TGTGCCAGCAGTTTAACAGTCTACGAGCAGTACTTC; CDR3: CASSLTVYEQYF
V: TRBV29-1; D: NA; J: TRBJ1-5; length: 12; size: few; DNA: TGCAGCGTTGGGGCATCTGGTCAGCCCCAGCATTTT; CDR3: CSVGASGQPQHF
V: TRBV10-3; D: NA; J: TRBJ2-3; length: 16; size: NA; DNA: TGTGCCATCAGTGCTACGAACACCTCCAGCCCAGATACGCAGTATTTT; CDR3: CAISATNTSSPDTQYF
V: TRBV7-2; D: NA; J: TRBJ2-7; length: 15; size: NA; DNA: TGTGCCAGCAGCTTAGAGATGGGGCCCTACTACGAGCAGTACTTC; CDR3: CASSLEMGPYYEQYF
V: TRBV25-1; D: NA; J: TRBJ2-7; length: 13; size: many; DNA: TGTGCCAGCAGGACTGAAGGTCGCTACGAGCAGTACTTC; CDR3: CASRTEGRYEQYF
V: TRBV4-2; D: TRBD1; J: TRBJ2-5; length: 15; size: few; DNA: TGTGCCAGCAGCCCTAGGGGGCTGCTGGCAGAGACCCAGTACTTC; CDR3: CASSPRGLLAETQYF
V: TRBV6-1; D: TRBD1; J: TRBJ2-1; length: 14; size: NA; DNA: TGTGCCAGCACAAGGGACAGGATAAGCAATGAGCAGTTCTTC; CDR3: CASTRDRISNEQFF
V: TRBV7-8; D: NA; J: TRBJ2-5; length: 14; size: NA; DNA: TGTGCCAGCAGCGGGGGCAGGGTTTCGGAGACCCAGTACTTC; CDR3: CASSGGRVSETQYF
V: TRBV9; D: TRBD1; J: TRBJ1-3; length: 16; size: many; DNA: TGTGCCAGCAGCGTAGATCCAGGGGGCCTCGGAAACACCATATATTTT; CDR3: CASSVDPGGLGNTIYF
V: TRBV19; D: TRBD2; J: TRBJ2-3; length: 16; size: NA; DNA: TGTGCCAGTAGTCTAACTAGCGGGAGGGCCGAGGATACGCAGTATTTT; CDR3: CASSLTSGRAEDTQYF
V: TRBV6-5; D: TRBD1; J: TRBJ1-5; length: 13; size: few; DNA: TGTGCCAGCAGTTACGACAGGGATCAGCCCCAGCATTTT; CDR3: CASSYDRDQPQHF
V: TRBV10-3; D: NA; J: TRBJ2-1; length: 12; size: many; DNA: TGTGCCATCGGGGGAGGCTTGGATGAGCAGTTCTTC; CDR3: CAIGGGLDEQFF
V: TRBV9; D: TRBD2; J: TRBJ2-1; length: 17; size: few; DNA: TGTGCCAGCAGCGTAGGACTCGGCGGGAGCTCCTACAATGAGCAGTTCTTC; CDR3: CASSVGLGGSSYNEQFF
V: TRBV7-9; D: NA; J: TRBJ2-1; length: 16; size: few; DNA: TGTGCCAGCAGCTTTCGCCTATCGGGGACTGGCGATGAGCAGTTCTTC; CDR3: CASSFRLSGTGDEQFF
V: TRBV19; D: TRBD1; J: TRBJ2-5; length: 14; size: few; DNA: TGTGCCAGTACACGAGCAGGGGGACAAGAGACCCAGTACTTC; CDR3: CASTRAGGQETQYF
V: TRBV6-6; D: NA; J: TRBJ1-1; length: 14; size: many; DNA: TGTGCCAGCAGTTACCCCGGACGGGACACTGAAGCTTTCTTT; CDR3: CASSYPGRDTEAFF
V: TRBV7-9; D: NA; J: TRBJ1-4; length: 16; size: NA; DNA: TGTGCCAGCAGCTTAAGTTCGACAGGATATAATGAAAAACTGTTTTTT; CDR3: CASSLSSTGYNEKLFF
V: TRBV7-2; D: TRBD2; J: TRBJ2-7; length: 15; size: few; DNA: TGTGCCAGCAGCTTAGCTAGCGGGAGCGGTTACGAGCAGTACTTC; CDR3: CASSLASGSGYEQYF
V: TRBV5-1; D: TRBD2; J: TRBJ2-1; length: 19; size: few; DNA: TGCGCCAGCAGCTTGAGGACTAGCGGGAAGCTGGTCATTAACGGGGAGCAGTTCTTC; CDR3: CASSLRTSGKLVINGEQFF
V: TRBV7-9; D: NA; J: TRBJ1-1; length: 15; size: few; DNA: TGTGCCAGCCTCAAGCAAGAGGGATTGAACACTGAAGCTTTCTTT; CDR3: CASLKQEGLNTEAFF
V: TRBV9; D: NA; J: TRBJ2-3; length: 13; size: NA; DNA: TGTGCCAGCAGCGTAACTAGCACAGATACGCAGTATTTT; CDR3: CASSVTSTDTQYF
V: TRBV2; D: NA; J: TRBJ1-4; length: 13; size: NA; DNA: TGTGCCAGCAGTGTAGGGGCTAATGAAAAACTGTTTTTT; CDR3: CASSVGANEKLFF
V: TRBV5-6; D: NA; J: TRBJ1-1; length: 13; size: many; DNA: TGTGCCAGCAGCTTGCCCATGAACACTGAAGCTTTCTTT; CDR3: CASSLPMNTEAFF
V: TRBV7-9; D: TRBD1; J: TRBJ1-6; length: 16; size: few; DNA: TGTGCCAGCAGCACCGTCGGACAGGGGAACAATTCACCCCTCCACTTT; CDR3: CASSTVGQGNNSPLHF
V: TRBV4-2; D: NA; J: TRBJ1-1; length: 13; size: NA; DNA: TGTGCCAGCAGCCCCTCCCTAGACGATGAAGCTTTCTTT; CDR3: CASSPSLDDEAFF
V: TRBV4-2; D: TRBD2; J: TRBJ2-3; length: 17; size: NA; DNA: TGTGCCAGCAGCCCCCTCGGGTTGGGCGGGAGGGCAGATACGCAGTATTTT; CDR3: CASSPLGLGGRADTQYF
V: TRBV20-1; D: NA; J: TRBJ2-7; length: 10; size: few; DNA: TGCAGTACTGGGGCCTACGAGCAGTACTTC; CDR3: CSTGAYEQYF
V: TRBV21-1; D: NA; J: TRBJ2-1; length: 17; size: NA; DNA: TGTGCCAGCAGCAAGGTCCCTGACAGGGGTGAGGGCAATGAGCAGTTCTTC; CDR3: CASSKVPDRGEGNEQFF